The entry below describes one T cell receptor (beta chain). Its antigen remains unidentified. Time point denoted: sample taken at primary tumor resection. Samples were obtained from some 72 donors, all untreated early-stage non-small cell lung cancer patients. Every TCR cDNA molecule bore a unique molecular identifier. TCRdb re-derived calls from the 5' RACE reads in MiXCR, one entry per CDR3 protein. Among roughly 17,000 distinct CDR3 sequences, roughly 5.7% were seen once, and the ten largest hold 6.8%. This sample stems from a study of spatial heterogeneity in lung cancer. Findings and caveats of the study: It was found that expanded intratumoral alpha and beta TCR counts tracked tumor mutation counts.

V was trimmed by 2 bases and J by 4 bases, leaving 9 bases between them. The CDR3 is made up of 13 amino acids. The germline CDR1 and CDR2 sequences are SGHKS and YYEKEE (reference sequence). The specimen was lung tumor tissue, collected at surgery. This sequence originates from a male donor with early-stage non-small cell lung cancer. The rearrangement links TRBV5-5 to TRBJ2-5; D remains unclear. In nucleotides, the CDR3 is TGTGCCAGCAGCTTAACGTGGGCAGAGACCCAGTACTTC. Protein sequence: CASSLTWAETQYF. The variable domain in full, with the rest retrieved from reference TRBV5-5 and TRBJ2-5, is DAGVTQSPTHLIKTRGQQVTLRCSPISGHKSVSWYQQVLGQGPQFIFQYYEKEERGRGNFPDRFSARQFPNYSSELNVNALLLGDSALYLCASSLTWAETQYFGPGTRLLVL.